A single sample gave rise to the 2 T cell receptor beta chains below, sequenced in a study of human T cells and chemical hapten exposure listed by TCRdb under 2021. In the paper's terms, the time point label means: healthy volunteer bleed at 6 weeks. Total RNA was extracted from unfractionated whole blood collected in Tempus Blood RNA tubes. The protocol used for the library was RACE. TCRdb lists the instrument as NextSeq 500. TCRdb reprocessing: public reads trimmed at Q25 with fastp, clones called with MiXCR, in-frame beta chains kept. Rows are combined by CDR3 protein, so each entry shows the most common genes and DNA. The sample has approximately 59,000 distinct CDR3 sequences on record, around 6.1% of them singletons. The ten largest clones add up to around 3.4% of the sample. The sample taken for sequencing was whole blood. The receptors were sampled from a female donor in good health. Some clones in this sample may be carry-over from other donors' samples.

In this sample, this clonotype turned up a few times. The V gene is TRBV6-1, the J gene TRBJ1-5; D is possibly TRBD1 (6 bases). CDR1 is MNHNS and CDR2 is SASEGT in the germline V gene. CDR3 size: 16 residues. The V end lost 1 base, the J end lost 0 bases, and 10 bases lay between the germline ends. CDR3 residues: CASSEGDKISNQPQHF. As DNA, the CDR3 is TGTGCCAGCAGTGAAGGGGACAAAATTAGCAATCAGCCCCAGCATTTT.

This clonotype was found a few times. The V call is TRBV11-2, the J call TRBJ2-3; the D is unclear. The CDR3 is 15 amino acids. Trimming left V 7 bases short and J 0 bases short, with 14 bases between. Germline V gives CDR1 SGHAT, CDR2 FQNNGV. CDR3 in DNA: TGTGCCAGCACCCCTGCCGACGCTAGCACAGATACGCAGTATTTT. The encoded protein is CASTPADASTDTQYF.